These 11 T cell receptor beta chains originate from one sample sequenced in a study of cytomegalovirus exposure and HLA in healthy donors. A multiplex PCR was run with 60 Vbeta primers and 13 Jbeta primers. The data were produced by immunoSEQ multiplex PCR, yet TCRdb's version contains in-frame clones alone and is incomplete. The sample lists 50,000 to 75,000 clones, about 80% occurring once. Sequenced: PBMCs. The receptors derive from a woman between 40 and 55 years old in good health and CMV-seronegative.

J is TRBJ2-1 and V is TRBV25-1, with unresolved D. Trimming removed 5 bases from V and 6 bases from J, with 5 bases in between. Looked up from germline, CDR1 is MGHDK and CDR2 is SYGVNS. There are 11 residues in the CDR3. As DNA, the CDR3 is TGTGCCAGCAGTAGCCCCAATGAGCAGTTCTTC. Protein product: CASSSPNEQFF.

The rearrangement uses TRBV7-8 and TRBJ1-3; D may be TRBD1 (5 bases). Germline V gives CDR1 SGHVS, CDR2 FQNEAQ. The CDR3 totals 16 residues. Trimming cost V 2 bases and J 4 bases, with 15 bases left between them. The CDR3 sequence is CASSLSQGSLGNTIYF. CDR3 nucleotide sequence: TGTGCCAGCAGCTTATCCCAGGGATCGTTAGGAAACACCATATATTTT.

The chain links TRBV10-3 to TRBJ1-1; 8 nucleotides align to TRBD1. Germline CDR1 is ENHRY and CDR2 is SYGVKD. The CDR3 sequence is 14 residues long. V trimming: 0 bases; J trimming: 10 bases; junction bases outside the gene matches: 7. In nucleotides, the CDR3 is TGTGCCATCAGTGAGTCCGGCAGGGGGCGGGGAGCTTTCTTT. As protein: CAISESGRGRGAFF.

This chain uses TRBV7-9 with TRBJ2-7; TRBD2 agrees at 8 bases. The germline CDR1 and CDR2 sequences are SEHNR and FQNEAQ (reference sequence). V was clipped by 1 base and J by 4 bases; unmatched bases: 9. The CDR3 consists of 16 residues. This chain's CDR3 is CASSLEGSGRSYEQYF. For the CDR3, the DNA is TGTGCCAGCAGCTTAGAAGGGAGCGGGAGATCGTACGAGCAGTACTTC.

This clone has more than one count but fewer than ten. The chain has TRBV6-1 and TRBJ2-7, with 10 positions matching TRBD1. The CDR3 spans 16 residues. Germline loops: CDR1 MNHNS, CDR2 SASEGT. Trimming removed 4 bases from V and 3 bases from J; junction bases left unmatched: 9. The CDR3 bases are TGTGCCAGCAGTGCGGGACAGGGGACGAGGGGCTACGAGCAGTACTTC. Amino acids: CASSAGQGTRGYEQYF.

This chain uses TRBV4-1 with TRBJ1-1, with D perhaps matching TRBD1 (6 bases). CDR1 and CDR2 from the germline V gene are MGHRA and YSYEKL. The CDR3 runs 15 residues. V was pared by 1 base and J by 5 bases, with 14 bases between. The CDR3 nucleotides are TGCGCCAGCAGCCAAGCGTTCAGGGGAAGGACTGAAGCTTTCTTT. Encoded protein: CASSQAFRGRTEAFF.

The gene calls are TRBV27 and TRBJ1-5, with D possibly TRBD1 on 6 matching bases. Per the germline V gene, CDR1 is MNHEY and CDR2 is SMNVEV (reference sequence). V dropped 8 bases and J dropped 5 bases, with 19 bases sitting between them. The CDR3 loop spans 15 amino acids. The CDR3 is CASSRGIPGHQPQHF. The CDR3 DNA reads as TGTGCCAGCTCCAGGGGAATCCCAGGGCATCAGCCCCAGCATTTT.

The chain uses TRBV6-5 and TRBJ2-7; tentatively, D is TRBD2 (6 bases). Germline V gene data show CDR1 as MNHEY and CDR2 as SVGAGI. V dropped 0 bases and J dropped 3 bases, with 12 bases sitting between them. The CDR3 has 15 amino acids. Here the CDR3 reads CASSYSRLEIYEQYF. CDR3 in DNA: TGTGCCAGCAGTTACTCCCGACTAGAGATCTACGAGCAGTACTTC.

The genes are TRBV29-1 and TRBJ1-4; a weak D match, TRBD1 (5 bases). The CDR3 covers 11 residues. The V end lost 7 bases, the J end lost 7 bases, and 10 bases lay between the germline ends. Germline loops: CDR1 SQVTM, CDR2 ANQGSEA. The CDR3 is CSAWGGEKLFF. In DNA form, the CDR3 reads TGCAGCGCGTGGGGGGGTGAAAAACTGTTTTTT.

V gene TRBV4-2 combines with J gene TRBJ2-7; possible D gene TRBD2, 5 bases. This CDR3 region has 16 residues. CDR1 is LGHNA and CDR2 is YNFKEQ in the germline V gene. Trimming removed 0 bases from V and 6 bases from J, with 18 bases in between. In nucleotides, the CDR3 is TGTGCCAGCAGCCAAGAGGGAATGGACTTCTACAGCGAGCAGTACTTC. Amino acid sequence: CASSQEGMDFYSEQYF.

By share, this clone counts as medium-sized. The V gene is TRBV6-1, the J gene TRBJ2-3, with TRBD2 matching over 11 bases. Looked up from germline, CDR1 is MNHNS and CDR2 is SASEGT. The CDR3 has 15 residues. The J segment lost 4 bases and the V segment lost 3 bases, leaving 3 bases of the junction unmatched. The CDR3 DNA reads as TGTGCCAGCAGTGACCTAGCGGGAGGATCAGATACGCAGTATTTT. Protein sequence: CASSDLAGGSDTQYF.